Only a few counts were recorded for the clone carrying this T cell receptor (beta chain). Primers used in a second PCR of about 7 to 12 cycles were a sample-barcoded 5' primer and a J-beta primer mix. From the 5' RACE reads, TCRdb called clonotypes with MiXCR, one entry per CDR3 protein. The top ten clones hold around 21% of a sample with around 970,000 distinct CDR3 sequences, around 54% of them seen once. Germline CDR1 and CDR2: DFQATT and SNEGSKA (reference sequence). This CDR3 is 12 amino acids long. With 5 bases removed from V and 6 bases from J, the gap between germline ends came to 11 bases. Peripheral blood samples of around 9.3 milliliters were drawn from each donor. The sample comes from a study of blood T cells in healthy people across ages.

V gene TRBV20-1 combines with J gene TRBJ2-1; D might be TRBD1 (5 bases). The sequencing sample was made of blood. This clonotype originated in a woman aged 60-75 years in good health. CDR3 coding DNA: TGCAGTGCTCCCTGGCAGGGCAATGAGCAGTTCTTC. It yields the protein CSAPWQGNEQFF.